This T cell receptor beta chain was captured in a study of early T cells in non-severe SARS-CoV-2 infection. Study-level information: Chains stayed unpaired after sequencing of bulk RNA from unsorted whole blood. Study conclusions and caveats: Matching with VDJdb favored anti-spike CD8 responses (missing private and CD4 specificities).

The CDR3 covers 15 residues. CDR1 is MNHEY and CDR2 is SVGEGT in the germline V gene. Deletions cut 2 bases from V and 2 bases from J, with 9 bases between. This clonotype appeared many times. Antigen specificity is unknown. The library protocol tagged individual cDNA molecules with unique molecular identifiers. TCRdb called the 5' RACE reads again in MiXCR, with one record for every CDR3 protein. The sample has roughly 100,000 distinct CDR3 sequences; around 12% are singletons. This sequence was found in an adult who was a healthcare worker with PCR-confirmed SARS-CoV-2 infection or an uninfected control (not recorded which). Material: whole blood. The gene calls are TRBV6-2 or TRBV6-3 and TRBJ1-4; perhaps TRBD1 as D (5 bases). As DNA, the CDR3 is TGTGCCAGCAGTTACCTGGGACGGACTAATGAAAAACTGTTTTTT. Translating it yields CASSYLGRTNEKLFF.